This TCR beta chain was found in a study of T-cell memory formation after mild COVID-19. Whole-study findings and limits: Balance between CD4 and CD8 was seen in clones contracting day 15 to 85, and a CD4+ lean was seen in later expanders. The CD4+ clones that contracted clustered mainly within CM and EM, and the CD8+ clones concentrated in EMRA. The finding that pre-infection memory included some responding clones suggested that cross-reactive memory joined.

TCRdb analysed the 5' RACE reads with MiXCR anew, one entry per CDR3 protein. The profile shows a few hundred thousand distinct CDR3 sequences, 25% to 30% of them singletons. For this clonotype: Its antigen is unknown.

V was clipped by 4 bases and J by 4 bases, with 4 bases between them. CDR3 length: 11 amino acids. V usage is TRBV12-3 or TRBV12-4 and J usage is TRBJ1-1; no clear D. The TCR was taken from an adult woman who had mild COVID-19 (a few samples of this study predate the infection). Cell type and time point are not known. Sequencing was performed on PBMCs or a T cell subset sorted from them (not recorded which). CDR3 nucleotides: TGTGCCAGCAGTTGGAGCACTGAAGCTTTCTTT. This encodes CASSWSTEAFF.